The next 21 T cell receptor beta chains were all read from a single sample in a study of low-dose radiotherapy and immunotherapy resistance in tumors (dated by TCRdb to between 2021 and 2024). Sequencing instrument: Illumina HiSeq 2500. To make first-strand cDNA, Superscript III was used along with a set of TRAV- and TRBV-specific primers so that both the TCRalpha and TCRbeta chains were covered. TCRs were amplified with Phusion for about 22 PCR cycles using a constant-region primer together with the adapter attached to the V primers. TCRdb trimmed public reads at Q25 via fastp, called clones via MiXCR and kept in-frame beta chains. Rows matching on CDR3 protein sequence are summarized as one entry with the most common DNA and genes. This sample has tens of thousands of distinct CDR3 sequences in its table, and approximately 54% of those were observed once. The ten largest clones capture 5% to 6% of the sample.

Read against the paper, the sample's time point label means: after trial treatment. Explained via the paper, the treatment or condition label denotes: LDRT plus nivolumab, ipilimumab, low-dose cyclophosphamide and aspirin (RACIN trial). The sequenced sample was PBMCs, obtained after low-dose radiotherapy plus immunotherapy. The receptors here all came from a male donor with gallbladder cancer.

CDR3 residues: CASSVLAIGTNEQFF. The CDR3 coding sequence is TGTGCCAGCAGTGTTCTAGCGATAGGGACCAATGAGCAGTTCTTC. The chain links TRBV6-2 or TRBV6-3 to TRBJ2-1, with D perhaps TRBD2 (6 bases). CDR3 length: 15 amino acids. Germline V gene data show CDR1 as MNHEY and CDR2 as SVGEGT. Trimming shortened V by 5 bases and J by 6 bases, and 17 bases separated the two germline ends.

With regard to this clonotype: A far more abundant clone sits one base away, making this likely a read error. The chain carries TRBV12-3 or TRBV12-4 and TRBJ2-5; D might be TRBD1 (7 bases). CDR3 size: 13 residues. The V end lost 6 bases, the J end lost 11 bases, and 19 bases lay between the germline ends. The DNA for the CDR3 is TGTGCCAGCAGCCTGGAGGGGGCGGCTGAGCAGTACTTC. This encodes CASSLEGAAEQYF.

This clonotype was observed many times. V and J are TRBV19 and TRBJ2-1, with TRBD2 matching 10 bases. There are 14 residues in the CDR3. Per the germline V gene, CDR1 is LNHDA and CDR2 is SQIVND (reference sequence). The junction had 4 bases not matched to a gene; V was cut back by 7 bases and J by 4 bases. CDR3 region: CASTKAGGYNEQFF. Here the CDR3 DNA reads TGTGCCAGTACCAAAGCGGGAGGGTACAATGAGCAGTTCTTC.

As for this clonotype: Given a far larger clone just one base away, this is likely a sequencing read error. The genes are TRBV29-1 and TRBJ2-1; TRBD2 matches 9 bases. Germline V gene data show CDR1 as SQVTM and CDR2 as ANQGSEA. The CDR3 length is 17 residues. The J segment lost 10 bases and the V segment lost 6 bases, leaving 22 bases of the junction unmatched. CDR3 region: CSVSFGTSKGLAYEQFF. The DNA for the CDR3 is TGCAGCGTGTCGTTTGGGACTAGCAAGGGACTAGCCTACGAGCAGTTCTTC.

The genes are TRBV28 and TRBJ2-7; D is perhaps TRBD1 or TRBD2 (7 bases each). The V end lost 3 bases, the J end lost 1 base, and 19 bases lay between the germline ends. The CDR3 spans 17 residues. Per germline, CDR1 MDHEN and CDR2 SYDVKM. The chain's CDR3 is CASSFGGPQGDSYEQYF. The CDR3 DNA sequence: TGTGCCAGCAGTTTCGGGGGGCCGCAGGGGGATTCCTACGAGCAGTACTTC.

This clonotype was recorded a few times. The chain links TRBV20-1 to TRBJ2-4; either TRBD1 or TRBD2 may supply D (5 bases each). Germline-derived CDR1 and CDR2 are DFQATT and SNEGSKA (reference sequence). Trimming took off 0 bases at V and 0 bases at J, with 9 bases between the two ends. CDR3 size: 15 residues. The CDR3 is CSAREGVIAKNIQYF. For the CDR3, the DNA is TGCAGTGCTAGAGAGGGGGTTATAGCCAAAAACATTCAGTACTTC.

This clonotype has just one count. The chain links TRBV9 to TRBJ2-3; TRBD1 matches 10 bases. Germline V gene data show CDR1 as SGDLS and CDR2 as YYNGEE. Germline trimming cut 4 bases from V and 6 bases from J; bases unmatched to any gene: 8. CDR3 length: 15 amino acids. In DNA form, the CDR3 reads TGTGCCAGCAGCCCCCGGGACAGGGGATCGGATACGCAGTATTTT. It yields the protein CASSPRDRGSDTQYF.

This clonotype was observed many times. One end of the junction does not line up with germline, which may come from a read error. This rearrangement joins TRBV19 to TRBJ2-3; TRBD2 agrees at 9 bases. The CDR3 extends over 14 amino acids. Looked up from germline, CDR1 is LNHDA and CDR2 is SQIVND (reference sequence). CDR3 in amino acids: CASSSGGYTDTQYF. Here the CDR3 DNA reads TGTGCCAGCAGTAGCGGGGGATACACAGATACGCAGTATTTT.

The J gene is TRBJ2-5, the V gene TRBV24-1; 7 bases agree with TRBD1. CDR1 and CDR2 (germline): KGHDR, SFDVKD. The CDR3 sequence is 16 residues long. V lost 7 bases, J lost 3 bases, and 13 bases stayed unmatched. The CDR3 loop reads CATSPGGQGVEETQYF. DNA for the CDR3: TGTGCCACCAGCCCCGGTGGGCAGGGGGTCGAAGAGACCCAGTACTTC.

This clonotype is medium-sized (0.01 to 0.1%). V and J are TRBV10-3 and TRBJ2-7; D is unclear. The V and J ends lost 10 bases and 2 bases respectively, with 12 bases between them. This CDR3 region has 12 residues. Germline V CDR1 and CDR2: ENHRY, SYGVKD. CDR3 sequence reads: CATGRDAYEQYF. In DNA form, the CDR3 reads TGTGCCACCGGGCGCGACGCCTACGAGCAGTACTTC.

In DNA, the CDR3 is TGTGCCAGCAGCTTGACAGTGAACACTGAAGCTTTCTTT. Translating gives CASSLTVNTEAFF. The chain uses TRBV13 and TRBJ1-1; D possibly corresponds to TRBD1 (5 bases). Trimming took 3 bases from V and 0 from J, leaving 5 bases between them. The CDR3 is 13 residues long. Germline values: CDR1 PRHDT, CDR2 FYEKMQ (reference sequence).

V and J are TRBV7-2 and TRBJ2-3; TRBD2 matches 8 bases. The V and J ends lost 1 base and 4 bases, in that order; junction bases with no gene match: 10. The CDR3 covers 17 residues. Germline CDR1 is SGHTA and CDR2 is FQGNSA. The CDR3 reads CASSLVSGGGRADTQYF. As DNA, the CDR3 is TGTGCCAGCAGCTTAGTGTCGGGCGGGGGGCGCGCAGATACGCAGTATTTT. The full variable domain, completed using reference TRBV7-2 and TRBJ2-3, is GAGVSQSPSNKVTEKGKDVELRCDPISGHTALYWYRQSLGQGLEFLIYFQGNSAPDKSGLPSDRFSAERTGGSVSTLTIQRTQQEDSAVYLCASSLVSGGGRADTQYFGPGTRLTVL.

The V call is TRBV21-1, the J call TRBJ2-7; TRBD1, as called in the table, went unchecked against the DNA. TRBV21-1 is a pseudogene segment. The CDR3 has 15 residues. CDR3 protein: CASSKALPGTYEQYF. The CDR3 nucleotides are TGTGCCAGCAGCAAAGCGCTACCGGGAACATACGAGCAGTACTTC.

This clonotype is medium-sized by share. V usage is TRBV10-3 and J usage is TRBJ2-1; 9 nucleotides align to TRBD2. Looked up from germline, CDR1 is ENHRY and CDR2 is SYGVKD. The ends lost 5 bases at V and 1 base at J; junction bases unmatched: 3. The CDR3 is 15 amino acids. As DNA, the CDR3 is TGTGCCATCAGTTTAGCGGGAGTATCCTACAATGAGCAGTTCTTC. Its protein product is CAISLAGVSYNEQFF.

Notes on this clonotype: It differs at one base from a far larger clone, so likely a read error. The CDR3 bases are TGTGCCAGCAGCCCTCGGGCCGTAATCGACAATCAGCCCCAGCATTTT. It encodes CASSPRAVIDNQPQHF. This chain connects TRBV5-8 to TRBJ1-5; D gene ambiguous. The CDR3 is 16 amino acids. V was pared by 4 bases and J by 3 bases, with 17 bases between. Germline assignment: CDR1 SGHTS and CDR2 YDEGEE.

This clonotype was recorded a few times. CDR3 in amino acids: CASSQATSGGGHEQYF. CDR3 coding DNA: TGTGCCAGCAGCCAAGCTACTAGCGGGGGTGGACACGAGCAGTACTTC. This sequence joins TRBV4-2 and TRBJ2-7; 11 positions agree with TRBD2. The ends lost 1 base at V and 5 bases at J; junction bases unmatched: 7. This CDR3 comprises 16 residues. Per the germline V gene, CDR1 is LGHNA and CDR2 is YNFKEQ.

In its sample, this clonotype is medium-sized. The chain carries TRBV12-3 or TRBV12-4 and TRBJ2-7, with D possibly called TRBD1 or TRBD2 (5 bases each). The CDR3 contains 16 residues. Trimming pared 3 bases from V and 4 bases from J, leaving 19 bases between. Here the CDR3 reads CASSFSGTFLQYEQYF. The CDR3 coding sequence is TGTGCCAGCAGTTTCTCGGGGACCTTCCTCCAGTACGAGCAGTACTTC.

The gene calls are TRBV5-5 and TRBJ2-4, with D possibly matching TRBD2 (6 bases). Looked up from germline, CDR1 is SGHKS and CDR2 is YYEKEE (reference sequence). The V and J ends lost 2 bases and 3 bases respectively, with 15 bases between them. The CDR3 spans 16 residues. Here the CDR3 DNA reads TGTGCCAGCAGCTTTTCAGCGGGCGAAGTCAAAAACATTCAGTACTTC. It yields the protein CASSFSAGEVKNIQYF.

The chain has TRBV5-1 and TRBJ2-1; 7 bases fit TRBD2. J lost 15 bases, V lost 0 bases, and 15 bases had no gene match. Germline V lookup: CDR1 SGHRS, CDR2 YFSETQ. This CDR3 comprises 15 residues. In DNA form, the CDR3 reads TGCGCCAGCAGCTTGGGAGGCGGGGGAACCGCGGAACGGTTCTTC. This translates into CASSLGGGGTAERFF.

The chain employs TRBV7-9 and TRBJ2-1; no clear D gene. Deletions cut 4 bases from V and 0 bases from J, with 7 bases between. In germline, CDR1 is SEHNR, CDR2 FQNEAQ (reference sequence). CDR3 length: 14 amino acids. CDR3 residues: CASSSEYSYNEQFF. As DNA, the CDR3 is TGTGCCAGCAGCTCAGAGTACTCCTACAATGAGCAGTTCTTC.

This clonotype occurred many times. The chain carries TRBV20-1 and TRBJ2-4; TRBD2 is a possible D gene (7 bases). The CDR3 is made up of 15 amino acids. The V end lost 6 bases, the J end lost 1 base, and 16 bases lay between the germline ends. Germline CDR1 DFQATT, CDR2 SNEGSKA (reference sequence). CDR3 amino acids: CSAKTGGGAKNIQYF. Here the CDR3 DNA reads TGCAGTGCCAAAACCGGCGGGGGCGCCAAAAACATTCAGTACTTC.